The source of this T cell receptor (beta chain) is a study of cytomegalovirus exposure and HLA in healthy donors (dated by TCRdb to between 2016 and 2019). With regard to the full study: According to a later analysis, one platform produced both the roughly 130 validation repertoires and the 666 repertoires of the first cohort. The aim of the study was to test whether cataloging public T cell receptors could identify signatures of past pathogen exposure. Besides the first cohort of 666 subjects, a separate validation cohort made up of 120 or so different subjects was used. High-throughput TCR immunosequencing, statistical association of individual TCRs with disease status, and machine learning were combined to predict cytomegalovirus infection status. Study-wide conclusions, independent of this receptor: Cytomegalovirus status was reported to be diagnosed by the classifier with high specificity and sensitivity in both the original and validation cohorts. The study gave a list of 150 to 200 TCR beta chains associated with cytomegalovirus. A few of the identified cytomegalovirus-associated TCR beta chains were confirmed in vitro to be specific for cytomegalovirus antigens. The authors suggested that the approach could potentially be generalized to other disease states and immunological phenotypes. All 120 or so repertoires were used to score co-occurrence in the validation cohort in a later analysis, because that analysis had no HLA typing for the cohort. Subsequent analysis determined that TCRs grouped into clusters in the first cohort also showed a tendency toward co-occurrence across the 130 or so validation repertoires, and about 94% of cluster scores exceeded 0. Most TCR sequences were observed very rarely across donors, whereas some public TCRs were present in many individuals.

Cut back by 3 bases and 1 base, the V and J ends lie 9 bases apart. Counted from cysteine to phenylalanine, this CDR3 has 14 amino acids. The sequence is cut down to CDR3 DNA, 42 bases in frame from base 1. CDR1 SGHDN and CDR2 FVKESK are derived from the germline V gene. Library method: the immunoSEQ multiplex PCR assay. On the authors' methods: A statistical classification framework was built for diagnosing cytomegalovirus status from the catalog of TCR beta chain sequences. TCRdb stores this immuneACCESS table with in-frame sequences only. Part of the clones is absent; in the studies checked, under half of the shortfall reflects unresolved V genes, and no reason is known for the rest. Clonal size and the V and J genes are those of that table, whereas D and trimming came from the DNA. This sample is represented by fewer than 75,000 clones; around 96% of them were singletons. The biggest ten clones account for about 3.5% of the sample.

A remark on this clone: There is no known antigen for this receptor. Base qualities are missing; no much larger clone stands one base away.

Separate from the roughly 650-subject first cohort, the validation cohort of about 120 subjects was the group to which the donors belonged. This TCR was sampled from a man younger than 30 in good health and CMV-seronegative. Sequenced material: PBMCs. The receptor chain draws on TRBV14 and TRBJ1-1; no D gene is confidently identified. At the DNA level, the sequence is TGTGCCAGCAGCCAGCAGTTGAAGAACACTGAAGCTTTCTTT. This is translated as CASSQQLKNTEAFF.